Each of the 20 T cell receptor beta chains below was sequenced from the same sample in a study of OX40 agonist ivuxolimab in advanced cancers. Sequencing was performed with immunoSEQ multiplex PCR; in TCRdb, only in-frame clones are kept and a portion is missing. The sample has around 72,000 clones, over 75% seen once. Sequenced here: CD4+ or CD8+ T cells sorted from blood, sampled in a trial of the OX40 agonist ivuxolimab. The receptors here all came from an adult with an advanced solid tumor such as melanoma, head and neck, liver or kidney cancer.

The gene calls are TRBV5-1 and TRBJ2-1, with D unresolved. Trimming removed 4 bases from V and 5 bases from J, with 10 bases in between. The germline gives CDR1 SGHRS, CDR2 YFSETQ. This CDR3 contains 13 residues. CDR3 amino acids: CASSTSKNNEQFF. The CDR3 nucleotides are TGCGCCAGCAGCACCTCTAAAAACAATGAGCAGTTCTTC.

This chain links TRBV4-1 with TRBJ2-3; D is unresolved. Per germline, CDR1 MGHRA and CDR2 YSYEKL. The CDR3 loop spans 14 amino acids. Trimming left V 3 bases short and J 0 bases short, with 7 bases between. CDR3 bases: TGCGCCAGCAGCCAGACGACTAGCACAGATACGCAGTATTTT. Translating it yields CASSQTTSTDTQYF.

The chain combines TRBV28 with TRBJ1-4; D is possibly TRBD1 (5 bases). The CDR3 has 14 amino acids. Looked up from germline, CDR1 is MDHEN and CDR2 is SYDVKM. Trimming left V 2 bases short and J 2 bases short, with 6 bases between. CDR3 loop: CASSLRQTNEKLFF. CDR3 DNA: TGTGCCAGCAGTTTAAGACAGACTAATGAAAAACTGTTTTTT.

This clone was observed a handful of times. The chain carries TRBV14 and TRBJ2-4, with TRBD1 identical over 9 bases. The CDR3 is 16 residues long. With V trimmed by 0 bases and J by 8 bases, 8 bases remained unmatched. Per germline, CDR1 SGHDN and CDR2 FVKESK. The CDR3 bases are TGTGCCAGCAGCCAAGAGGGACAGGGCGGTCGGGACATTCAGTACTTC. Residues: CASSQEGQGGRDIQYF. Using reference TRBV14 and TRBJ2-4 for the parts outside the CDR3, the full variable domain is EAGVTQFPSHSVIEKGQTVTLRCDPISGHDNLYWYRRVMGKEIKFLLHFVKESKQDESGMPNNRFLAERTGGTYSTLKVQPAELEDSGVYFCASSQEGQGGRDIQYFGAGTRLSVL.

The chain uses TRBV27 and TRBJ2-7; 12 nucleotides match TRBD2. V lost 1 base and J lost 3; bases outside the gene matches: 7. Germline assignment: CDR1 MNHEY and CDR2 SMNVEV (reference sequence). The CDR3 loop spans 17 amino acids. The CDR3: CASSLLGLAGLSYEQYF. For the CDR3, the DNA is TGTGCCAGCAGTTTATTAGGACTAGCGGGACTAAGCTACGAGCAGTACTTC.

The chain joins TRBV13 to TRBJ2-3, with TRBD2 matching 7 bases. Germline CDR1 and CDR2: PRHDT and FYEKMQ (reference sequence). The trim removed 6 bases at V and 0 bases at J, leaving 18 bases unmatched. The CDR3 has 19 residues. CDR3 DNA: TGTGCCAGCAGGGCCCTCGGGCGGGAGAATCCTTCTAGCACAGATACGCAGTATTTT. Residues: CASRALGRENPSSTDTQYF.

This chain uses TRBV7-2 with TRBJ2-1, with 8 positions matching TRBD2. V lost 3 bases, J lost 8 bases, and 6 bases stayed unmatched. The CDR3 length is 14 residues. Germline-derived CDR1 and CDR2 are SGHTA and FQGNSA. DNA for the CDR3: TGTGCCAGCAGCTTCGGGGGGGCCGAAGATGAGCAGTTCTTC. It encodes CASSFGGAEDEQFF. Looking up the rest from reference TRBV7-2 and TRBJ2-1 gives the full variable domain: GAGVSQSPSNKVTEKGKDVELRCDPISGHTALYWYRQSLGQGLEFLIYFQGNSAPDKSGLPSDRFSAERTGGSVSTLTIQRTQQEDSAVYLCASSFGGAEDEQFFGPGTRLTVL.

V is TRBV7-2 and J is TRBJ2-2, with D perhaps matching TRBD1 or TRBD2 (6 bases each). Per the germline V gene, CDR1 is SGHTA and CDR2 is FQGNSA. The CDR3 has 16 residues. Trimming removed 5 bases at V and 3 bases at J, with 16 bases between. CDR3 sequence reads: CASSPEGGWDTGELFF. The CDR3 DNA reads TGTGCCAGCAGCCCCGAGGGGGGTTGGGACACCGGGGAGCTGTTTTTT.

J is TRBJ2-2 and V is TRBV7-9; D may match TRBD1 or TRBD2 (5 bases each). Per the germline V gene, CDR1 is SEHNR and CDR2 is FQNEAQ (reference sequence). V lost 7 bases to trimming and J lost 7 bases, with 16 bases between them. This CDR3 comprises 14 residues. DNA of the CDR3: TGTGCCAGCATCCGTTCCGGGGCGAACGGGGAGCTGTTTTTT. This translates into CASIRSGANGELFF.

The chain links TRBV28 to TRBJ2-5, with 10 bases matching TRBD1. This CDR3 comprises 15 residues. V trimming: 7 bases; J trimming: 4 bases; junction bases outside the gene matches: 9. Germline CDR1 reads MDHEN; CDR2 reads SYDVKM. The CDR3, as DNA: TGTGCCAGCACCGTTCGGACAGGGGGGTTAGAGACCCAGTACTTC. It yields the protein CASTVRTGGLETQYF.

CDR3 DNA sequence: TGTGCCAGCAGTCCACTACAGGGGCCAAACACTGAAGCTTTCTTT. Protein: CASSPLQGPNTEAFF. The gene calls are TRBV27 and TRBJ1-1; 7 nucleotides agree with TRBD1. Germline V lookup: CDR1 MNHEY, CDR2 SMNVEV (reference sequence). After removal of 5 bases from V and 2 bases from J, the junction contained 8 bases not matched to a gene. The CDR3 is made up of 15 amino acids.

This clone was found a few times. CDR3 residues: CASSVWDANVLTF. The CDR3 DNA reads as TGTGCCAGCAGTGTCTGGGACGCCAACGTCCTGACTTTC. The chain combines TRBV6-1 with TRBJ2-6; D may match TRBD1 or TRBD2 (5 bases each). V was shortened by 4 bases and J by 7 bases, with 8 bases between the two germline ends. CDR3 length: 13 amino acids. From germline, CDR1 is MNHNS and CDR2 SASEGT.

The CDR3 nucleotides read TGTGCCAGCAGCCTGTGGCATTCGGGCCGGAATGAGCAGTTCTTC. This gives the protein CASSLWHSGRNEQFF. The chain combines TRBV5-6 with TRBJ2-1; D remains unclear. This CDR3 comprises 15 residues. Germline CDR1 is SGHDT and CDR2 is YYEEEE. V lost 4 bases and J lost 7, with 18 bases in between.

This chain connects TRBV28 to TRBJ2-7; 7 bases map to TRBD2. After removal of 5 bases from V and 9 bases from J, the junction contained 13 bases not matched to a gene. In germline, CDR1 is MDHEN, CDR2 SYDVKM. The CDR3 covers 14 residues. CDR3 coding DNA: TGTGCCAGCAGTCTTCGACTAGCCCGGTCCAGGCAGTACGTC. This translates into CASSLRLARSRQYV.

V is TRBV7-2 and J is TRBJ2-5; 9 nucleotides line up with TRBD2. Germline lookup yields CDR1 SGHTA and CDR2 FQGNSA. The junction had 16 bases not matched to a gene; V was cut back by 4 bases and J by 4 bases. This CDR3 spans 18 amino acids. CDR3 coding DNA: TGTGCCAGCAGCTCAGCTTCCTGGCTAGCGGGATCCGGAGAGACCCAGTACTTC. Its translation: CASSSASWLAGSGETQYF.

This clone appeared a few times. The chain is built from TRBV6-5 and TRBJ2-7; possible D gene TRBD1, 5 bases. V was pared by 5 bases and J by 3 bases, with 14 bases between. This CDR3 spans 14 amino acids. Germline loops: CDR1 MNHEY, CDR2 SVGAGI. CDR3 DNA sequence: TGTGCCAGCAGTCCCAGTGATGACAGCTACGAGCAGTACGTC. It yields the protein CASSPSDDSYEQYV.

The chain employs TRBV5-1 and TRBJ2-1; TRBD2 matches at 9 bases. The CDR3 is 15 amino acids. CDR1 and CDR2 (germline): SGHRS, YFSETQ. Trimming cost V 1 base and J 6 bases; bases outside gene matches: 5. The CDR3 sequence: CASSLSLAGINEQFF. The CDR3 region has the DNA TGCGCCAGCAGCTTGAGCCTAGCGGGGATCAATGAGCAGTTCTTC.

This chain links TRBV2 with TRBJ1-1; perhaps TRBD1 as D (5 bases). V lost 6 bases to trimming and J lost 3 bases, with 11 bases between them. Looked up from germline, CDR1 is SNHLY and CDR2 is FYNNEI. The CDR3 totals 13 residues. The CDR3 reads CASRRGRDTEAFF. CDR3 in DNA: TGTGCCAGCAGACGGGGCAGGGACACTGAAGCTTTCTTT.

CDR3 region: CASSEGGDEQYF. CDR3 bases: TGTGCCAGCAGTGAAGGGGGAGACGAGCAGTACTTC. The chain combines TRBV2 with TRBJ2-7, with a weak D call TRBD2 (5 bases). Between the trimmed V and J ends, which lost 1 base and 5 bases, there was a span of 6 bases. The CDR3 loop spans 12 amino acids. Germline values: CDR1 SNHLY, CDR2 FYNNEI.

Comments on this clone: The DNA is left out, because the CDR3 cannot be placed on it with certainty; the CDR3 is given as TCRdb lists it. V usage is TRBV28 and J usage is TRBJ2-2. Germline assignment: CDR1 MDHEN and CDR2 SYDVKM. The CDR3 is made up of 16 amino acids, end residues included. CDR3 sequence: CASTSGRGRNTGELFF.